The clone carrying this T cell receptor beta chain was observed once. Produced via immunoSEQ multiplex PCR; TCRdb's table is partial and in-frame only. The top ten hold around an eighth of the sample, which has roughly 180,000 clones, nearly 80% seen once. This sample is drawn from a study of blood T cell repertoires in COVID-19. The CDR3 totals 14 residues. Trimming took off 0 bases at V and 9 bases at J, with 13 bases between the two ends. Germline loops: CDR1 SGHNT, CDR2 YYREEE (reference sequence). The study recruited exposed participants who had met a COVID-19 case within 2 weeks before entry. The source material was PBMCs or T cells enriched from blood (not recorded which). V and J are TRBV5-4 and TRBJ2-1, with D unclear. The receptor comes from a man between 60 and 75 years old who had been exposed to COVID-19. This CDR3 reads CASSLAYNAPEQFF. The CDR3 region has the DNA TGTGCCAGCAGCTTGGCTTACAATGCTCCTGAGCAGTTCTTC.